Following are 9 T cell receptor beta chains from one sample sequenced in a study of vaccination effects on CD4 cells after COVID-19. Repertoires were generated with immunoSEQ multiplex PCR, while TCRdb's copy carries only in-frame clones and drops some. The repertoire holds fewer than 30,000 clones, around three quarters seen once, with around 15% in the top ten. Their antigen targets remain unknown. Under the ViraFEST assay, PBMC were stimulated with viral peptide pools so that antigen-specific CD4+ T cells expanded. Sequencing was performed afterwards. It was after approximately 11 days of culture that CD4+ T cells were isolated. PCR showed that the person got SARS-CoV-2 infection at some point between March and December 2020. The sample was CD4+ T cells from PBMCs cultured with HCoV-NL63 spike peptides, taken before COVID-19 vaccination. The receptors were gathered from a human donor who had a prior SARS-CoV-2 infection.

The chain has TRBV6-2 or TRBV6-3 and TRBJ2-4, with TRBD2 as a possible D gene (5 bases). In germline, CDR1 is MNHEY, CDR2 SVGEGT. Trimming removed 6 bases at V and 1 base at J, with 16 bases between. This CDR3 region has 16 residues. The CDR3 DNA reads as TGTGCCAGCAGCAGCTCGGGGTCGCGGGCCAAAAACATTCAGTACTTC. Amino acid sequence: CASSSSGSRAKNIQYF.

The V gene is TRBV23-1, the J gene TRBJ2-7; a weak D match, TRBD2 (7 bases). TRBV23-1 is treated as an ORF (open reading frame) with a function not yet certain. Trimming pared 4 bases from V and 5 bases from J, leaving 18 bases between. The CDR3 totals 15 residues. CDR3 coding DNA: TGCGCCAGCAGTCTAGGGGGGGACTATAAACACGAGCAGTACTTC. Protein product: CASSLGGDYKHEQYF.

The rearrangement joins TRBV2 to TRBJ1-2; perhaps TRBD1 as D (6 bases). CDR3 length: 15 residues. Germline CDR1 reads SNHLY; CDR2 reads FYNNEI. The V end lost 3 bases, the J end lost 2 bases, and 13 bases lay between the germline ends. As DNA, the CDR3 is TGTGCCAGCAGTGAGAGGGGGGGAGGAAACTATGGCTACACCTTC. It encodes CASSERGGGNYGYTF.

This clone turned up a few times. The chain is built from TRBV4-2 and TRBJ1-1; no clear D gene. CDR1 and CDR2 (germline): LGHNA, YNFKEQ. Trimming pared 0 bases from V and 1 base from J, leaving 9 bases between. The CDR3 runs 15 residues. The CDR3 spells CASSQDLGENTEAFF. The DNA for the CDR3 is TGTGCCAGCAGCCAAGATCTCGGGGAGAACACTGAAGCTTTCTTT.

The CDR3 sequence: CASSYSRTSSLNEQYF. CDR3 DNA sequence: TGTGCCAGCAGTTACTCGAGGACTAGTTCCCTCAACGAGCAGTACTTC. The chain carries TRBV6-5 and TRBJ2-7; TRBD2 agrees at 7 bases. The CDR3 loop spans 16 amino acids. Germline V lookup: CDR1 MNHEY, CDR2 SVGAGI. The junction had 10 bases not matched to a gene; V was cut back by 0 bases and J by 5 bases.

This chain joins TRBV19 and TRBJ1-5, with D possibly TRBD1 on 5 matching bases. This CDR3 has 14 residues. Trimming took off 1 base at V and 7 bases at J, with 11 bases between the two ends. Germline values: CDR1 LNHDA, CDR2 SQIVND (reference sequence). CDR3: CASSIAGRGQPQHF. The CDR3 bases are TGTGCCAGTAGTATAGCAGGGCGAGGACAGCCCCAGCATTTT.

The chain recombines TRBV30 with TRBJ1-1, with D perhaps matching TRBD1 (5 bases). Looked up from germline, CDR1 is GTSNPN and CDR2 is SVGIG (reference sequence). V was clipped by 0 bases and J by 5 bases, with 13 bases between them. The CDR3 is 14 amino acids. Here the CDR3 DNA reads TGTGCCTGGAGTGTTTCGGGGCGTGGGACTGAAGCTTTCTTT. Its translation is CAWSVSGRGTEAFF.

The V call is TRBV5-4, the J call TRBJ2-7; the match to TRBD1 covers 9 bases. The CDR3 consists of 14 residues. J lost 6 bases, V lost 0 bases, and 4 bases had no gene match. CDR1 is SGHNT and CDR2 is YYREEE in the germline V gene (reference sequence). The CDR3 sequence: CASSLGQGDREQYF. In nucleotides, the CDR3 is TGTGCCAGCAGCTTGGGACAGGGGGATCGCGAGCAGTACTTC.

The V gene is TRBV20-1, the J gene TRBJ1-5; D possibly corresponds to TRBD1 (5 bases). The CDR3 contains 13 residues. Per germline, CDR1 DFQATT and CDR2 SNEGSKA (reference sequence). The ends were cut back, 3 bases at V and 3 bases at J, with 9 bases in the middle. The CDR3 DNA follows: TGCAGTGCTAGTGGGGGTGCCAATCAGCCCCAGCATTTT. As protein: CSASGGANQPQHF.